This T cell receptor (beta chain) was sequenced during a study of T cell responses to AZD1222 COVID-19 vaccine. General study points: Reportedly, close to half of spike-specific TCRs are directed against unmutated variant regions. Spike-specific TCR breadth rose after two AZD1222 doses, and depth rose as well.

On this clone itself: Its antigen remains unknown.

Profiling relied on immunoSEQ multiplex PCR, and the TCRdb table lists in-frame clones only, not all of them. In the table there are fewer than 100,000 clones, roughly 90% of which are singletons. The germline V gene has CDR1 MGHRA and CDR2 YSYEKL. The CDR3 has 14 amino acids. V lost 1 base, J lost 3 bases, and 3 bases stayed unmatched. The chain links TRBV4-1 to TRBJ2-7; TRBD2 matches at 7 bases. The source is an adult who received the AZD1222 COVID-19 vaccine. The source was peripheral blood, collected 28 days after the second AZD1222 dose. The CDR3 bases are TGCGCCAGCAGCCAAGGGGAGGGGTACTACGAGCAGTACTTC. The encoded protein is CASSQGEGYYEQYF.